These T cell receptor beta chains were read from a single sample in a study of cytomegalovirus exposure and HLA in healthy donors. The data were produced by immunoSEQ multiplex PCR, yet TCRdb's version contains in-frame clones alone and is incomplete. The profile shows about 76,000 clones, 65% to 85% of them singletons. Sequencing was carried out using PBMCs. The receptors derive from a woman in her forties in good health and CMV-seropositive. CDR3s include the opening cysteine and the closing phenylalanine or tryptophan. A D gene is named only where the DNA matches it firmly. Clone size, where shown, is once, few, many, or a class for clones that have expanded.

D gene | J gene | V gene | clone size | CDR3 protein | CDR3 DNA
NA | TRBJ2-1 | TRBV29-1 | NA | CSSRDSFYSEQFF | TGCAGCAGCCGGGACTCTTTCTATTCTGAGCAGTTCTTC
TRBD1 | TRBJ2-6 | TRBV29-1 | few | CSVNSGGSGANVLTF | TGCAGCGTTAACTCAGGGGGCTCTGGGGCCAACGTCCTGACTTTC
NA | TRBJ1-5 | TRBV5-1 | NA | CASSFPPGGERYYSNQPQHF | TGCGCCAGCAGCTTCCCCCCCGGGGGTGAGCGGTACTATAGCAATCAGCCCCAGCATTTT
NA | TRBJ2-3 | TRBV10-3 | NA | CAIRITGPDTQYF | TGTGCCATCAGGATCACAGGGCCAGATACGCAGTATTTT
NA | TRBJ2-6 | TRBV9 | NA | CASTPSGANVLTF | TGTGCCAGCACCCCTTCTGGGGCCAACGTCCTGACTTTC
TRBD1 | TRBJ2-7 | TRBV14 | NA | CASSQWTGLGEQYF | TGTGCCAGCAGCCAGTGGACAGGTCTAGGCGAGCAGTACTTC
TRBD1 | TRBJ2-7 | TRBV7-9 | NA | CASSLRQGGYEQYF | TGTGCCAGCAGCTTACGACAGGGTGGGTACGAGCAGTACTTC
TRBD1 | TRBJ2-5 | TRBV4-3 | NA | CASSPVPGQGIPQYF | TGCGCCAGCAGCCCGGTTCCGGGACAGGGTATTCCCCAGTACTTC
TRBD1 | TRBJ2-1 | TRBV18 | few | CASSGGQGIIYEQFF | TGTGCCAGCTCAGGGGGACAGGGGATTATTTATGAGCAGTTCTTC
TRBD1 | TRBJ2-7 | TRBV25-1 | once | CASTGRTGNHEQYF | TGTGCCAGCACTGGAAGGACAGGGAACCACGAGCAGTACTTC
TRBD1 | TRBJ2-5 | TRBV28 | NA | CASSSLTPTRGLGETQYF | TGTGCCAGCAGTTCTCTAACCCCAACCAGGGGGCTGGGGGAGACCCAGTACTTC
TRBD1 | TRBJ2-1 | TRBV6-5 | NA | CASSYSSNRGNEQFF | TGTGCCAGCAGTTACTCGAGTAACAGGGGGAATGAGCAGTTCTTC
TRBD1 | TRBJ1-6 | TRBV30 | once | CAWQGQADSPLHF | TGTGCCTGGCAGGGACAGGCGGATTCACCCCTCCACTTT
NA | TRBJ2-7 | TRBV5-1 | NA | CASSAGKFLSEQYF | TGCGCCAGCAGCGCCGGGAAATTCTTGTCCGAGCAGTACTTC
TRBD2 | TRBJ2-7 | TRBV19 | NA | CASNGGSFHEQYF | TGTGCCAGTAATGGCGGGAGCTTCCACGAGCAGTACTTC
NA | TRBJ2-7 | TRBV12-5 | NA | CASGLPVGEQYF | TGTGCTAGTGGTTTGCCCGTCGGCGAGCAGTACTTC